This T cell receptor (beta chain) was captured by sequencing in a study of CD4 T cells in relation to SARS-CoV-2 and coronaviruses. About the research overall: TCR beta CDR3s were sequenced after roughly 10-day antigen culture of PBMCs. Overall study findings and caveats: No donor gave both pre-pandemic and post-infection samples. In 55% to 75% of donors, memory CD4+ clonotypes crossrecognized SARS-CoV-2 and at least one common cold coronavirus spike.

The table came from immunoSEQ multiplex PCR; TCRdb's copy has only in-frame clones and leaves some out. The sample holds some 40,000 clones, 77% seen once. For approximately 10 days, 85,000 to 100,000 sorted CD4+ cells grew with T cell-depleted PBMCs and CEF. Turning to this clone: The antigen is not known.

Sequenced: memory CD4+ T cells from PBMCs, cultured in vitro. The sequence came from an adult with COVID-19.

The CDR3 sequence: CASSLGPTGGGSPLHF. CDR3 nucleotides: TGTGCCAGCAGCTTAGGACCCACAGGGGGAGGTTCACCCCTCCACTTT. This chain joins TRBV7-2 and TRBJ1-6; 8 bases align to TRBD1. In germline, CDR1 is SGHTA, CDR2 FQGNSA. Unmatched junction bases numbered 8, after V lost 1 base and J lost 9 bases. The CDR3 runs to 16 residues. Using reference TRBV7-2 and TRBJ1-6 for the parts outside the CDR3, the full variable domain is GAGVSQSPSNKVTEKGKDVELRCDPISGHTALYWYRQSLGQGLEFLIYFQGNSAPDKSGLPSDRFSAERTGGSVSTLTIQRTQQEDSAVYLCASSLGPTGGGSPLHFGNGTRLTVT.